The clone carrying this TCR beta chain occurred once. What it binds is unknown. Its ends do not fully match the called genes, so a read error is possible. Every sample had a minimum of 7 million PBMCs isolated. The germline V gene has CDR1 MNHNS and CDR2 SASEGT. The CDR3 totals 14 residues. The sample is drawn from a study of blood T cells in healthy people across ages. Overall study findings and caveats: It was not possible, with unsorted PBMCs, to conclusively compare naive and antigen-experienced cells. Long-lived donors exceeded aged donors in naive CD4+ cells and diversity.

Primed by a sample-barcoded 5' primer and a J-beta primer mix, a second PCR proceeded for roughly 7 to 11 cycles. Every single cDNA molecule received a tag from a template-switch adaptor with 12 random nucleotides. TCRdb re-called the 5' RACE reads with MiXCR, one entry per CDR3 protein. In the table there are hundreds of thousands of distinct CDR3 sequences, approximately 50% of which are singletons. Source material: blood. The J gene is TRBJ2-3, the V gene TRBV6-1; D not resolved. The origin of this receptor is a man in his 60s in good health. CDR3 sequence: CVSSPSRQTDTQYF. Here the CDR3 DNA reads TGTGTCAGCAGTCCAAGTCGGCAGACAGATACGCAGTATTTT.